The 6 T cell receptor beta chains below were found in one sample sequenced in a study of shared clonotypes between healthy human individuals. The assay was immunoSEQ multiplex PCR, and TCRdb's table has in-frame clones only and misses some. The repertoire has 2 million to 2.5 million clones, almost 96% of them found once; the top ten carry 0.1% to 0.15%. Sequencing was carried out using naive CD4+ T cells sorted from blood. Noted subset: CD45RA+ positively selected. The receptors originated from a man between 18 and 35 years old in good health.

This chain links TRBV30 with TRBJ1-5; 10 positions agree with TRBD1. The CDR3 is 15 amino acids. Trimming removed 1 base from V and 5 bases from J; junction bases left unmatched: 5. Germline lookup yields CDR1 GTSNPN and CDR2 SVGIG (reference sequence). The CDR3 loop is CAWSGTGGRDQPQHF. The CDR3 bases are TGTGCCTGGAGTGGGACAGGGGGGCGGGATCAGCCCCAGCATTTT.

The chain links TRBV30 to TRBJ2-1; no definite D call. The CDR3 is 13 residues long. The V gene's germline CDR1 is GTSNPN and CDR2 SVGIG (reference sequence). V was cut by 4 bases and J by 4 bases, with 11 bases left in between. The CDR3 loop reads CAWKSAEYNEQFF. CDR3 in DNA: TGTGCCTGGAAGTCGGCGGAGTACAATGAGCAGTTCTTC.

The CDR3: CASSLKTGGNSPLHF. CDR3 in DNA: TGTGCCAGCAGCTTAAAGACAGGGGGCAATTCACCCCTCCACTTT. The chain uses TRBV7-3 and TRBJ1-6; 10 nucleotides align to TRBD1. The germline gives CDR1 SGHTA, CDR2 FQGTGA. The CDR3 runs 15 residues. J gave up 7 bases and V 1 base, and 1 base lay outside the gene matches.

This rearrangement joins TRBV5-1 to TRBJ2-2; D is possibly TRBD1 (6 bases). The CDR3 is 16 amino acids. V shed 4 bases and J shed 0 bases, with 13 bases lying between them. Germline V gene sequence: CDR1 SGHRS, CDR2 YFSETQ. CDR3 DNA: TGCGCCAGCAGCGCAGGACAGTTTTCGAACACCGGGGAGCTGTTTTTT. Protein product: CASSAGQFSNTGELFF.

The V call is TRBV5-6, the J call TRBJ2-3; D uncertain. Looked up from germline, CDR1 is SGHDT and CDR2 is YYEEEE. The CDR3 contains 12 residues. Trimming removed 5 bases at V and 5 bases at J, with 9 bases between. CDR3 sequence (DNA): TGTGCCAGCAGTGTTGCGGAAGATACGCAGTATTTT. Protein product: CASSVAEDTQYF.

V and J are TRBV2 and TRBJ2-1, with D possibly matching TRBD1 (6 bases). Per germline, CDR1 SNHLY and CDR2 FYNNEI. The CDR3 length is 13 residues. Trimming cost V 10 bases and J 11 bases, with 21 bases left between them. The CDR3 spells CATSPQTGPQQFF. The CDR3 DNA reads as TGTGCCACCTCCCCCCAAACAGGGCCCCAGCAGTTCTTC.